These 2 T cell receptor beta chains share one sample of origin, sequenced in a study of cytomegalovirus exposure and HLA in healthy donors. Sequencing was performed with immunoSEQ multiplex PCR; in TCRdb, only in-frame clones are kept and a portion is missing. Here the sample spans 80,000 to 90,000 clones, 95% to 98% being singletons. The sample taken for sequencing was PBMCs. The receptors were sampled from a man between 18 and 35 years old in good health and CMV-seronegative.

The V gene is TRBV6-6, the J gene TRBJ2-7; 8 bases agree with TRBD2. The length of the CDR3 is 14 residues. Germline trimming cut 4 bases from V and 3 bases from J; bases unmatched to any gene: 5. Germline loops: CDR1 MNHNY, CDR2 SVGAGI (reference sequence). DNA for the CDR3: TGTGCCAGCAGTTCCAGCAGCGGGAGCTACGAGCAGTACGTC. This gives the protein CASSSSSGSYEQYV.

This clone was recorded once. The chain carries TRBV7-6 and TRBJ1-1; the match to TRBD1 covers 7 bases. CDR3 length equals 15 residues. Per the germline V gene, CDR1 is SGHVS and CDR2 is FNYEAQ. J was trimmed by 7 bases and V by 6 bases; bases with no gene match: 14. The CDR3 DNA reads TGTGCCAGCAGTATGCGAGAAGGGGGCGCGTTTGAAGCTTTCTTT. This codes for CASSMREGGAFEAFF.